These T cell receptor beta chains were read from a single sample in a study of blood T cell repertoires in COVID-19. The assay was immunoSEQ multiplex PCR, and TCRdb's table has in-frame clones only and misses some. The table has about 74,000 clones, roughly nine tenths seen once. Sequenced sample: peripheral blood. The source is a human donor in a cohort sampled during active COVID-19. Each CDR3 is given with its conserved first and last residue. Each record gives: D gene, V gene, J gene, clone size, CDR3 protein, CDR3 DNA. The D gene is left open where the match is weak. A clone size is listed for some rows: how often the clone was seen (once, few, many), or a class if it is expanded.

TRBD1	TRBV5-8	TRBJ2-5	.	CASSLGDRGRGQETQYF	TGTGCCAGCAGCTTGGGGGACAGGGGGCGAGGGCAAGAGACCCAGTACTTC
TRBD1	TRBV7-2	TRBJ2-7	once	CASSLGGQGNNEQYF	TGTGCCAGCAGCTTAGGTGGACAGGGGAACAACGAGCAGTACTTC
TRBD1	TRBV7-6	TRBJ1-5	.	CASSLAGGRQPQHF	TGTGCCAGCAGCTTAGCAGGGGGCCGTCAGCCCCAGCATTTT
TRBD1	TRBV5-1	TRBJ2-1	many	CASSLGSGGSYNEQFF	TGCGCCAGCAGCTTGGGGTCAGGGGGCTCCTACAATGAGCAGTTCTTC
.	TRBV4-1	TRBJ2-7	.	CASSLAGQGSSYEQYF	TGCGCCAGCAGCCTAGCAGGGCAGGGGAGCTCCTACGAGCAGTACTTC
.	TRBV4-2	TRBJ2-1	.	CASSQDGGSKAFF	TGTGCCAGCAGCCAAGATGGCGGGTCAAAGGCGTTCTTC
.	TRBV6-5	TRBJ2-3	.	CASSYRGGDTDTQYF	TGTGCCAGCAGTTATAGAGGAGGGGACACAGATACGCAGTATTTT
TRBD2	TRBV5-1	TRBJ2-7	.	CASSVVLGTSWYEQYF	TGCGCCAGCAGCGTGGTCCTCGGGACTAGCTGGTACGAGCAGTACTTC
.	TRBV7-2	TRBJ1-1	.	CASSPRGMNTEAFF	TGTGCCAGCAGCCCGAGGGGGATGAACACTGAAGCTTTCTTT
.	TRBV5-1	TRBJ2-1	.	CASSLYRTNEQFF	TGCGCCAGCAGCTTGTACAGGACCAATGAGCAGTTCTTC
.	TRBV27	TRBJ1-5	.	CASSSGLNHGNQPQHF	TGTGCCAGCAGTTCTGGACTGAATCATGGGAATCAGCCCCAGCATTTT
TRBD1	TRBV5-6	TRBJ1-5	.	CASSWLRDRLLRNQPQHF	TGTGCCAGCAGCTGGCTCCGGGACAGGCTCCTTCGCAATCAGCCCCAGCATTTT
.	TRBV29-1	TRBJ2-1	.	CSVEGGTSSYNEQFF	TGCAGCGTTGAAGGGGGGACATCCTCCTACAATGAGCAGTTCTTC
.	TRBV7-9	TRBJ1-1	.	CASSAGPRGTEAFF	TGTGCCAGCAGCGCGGGGCCGCGAGGGACTGAAGCTTTCTTT
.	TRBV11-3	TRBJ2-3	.	CASSLGGPDTQYF	TGTGCCAGCAGCTTAGGTGGGCCAGATACGCAGTATTTT
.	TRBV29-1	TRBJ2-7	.	CSVVGQGRYEQYF	TGCAGCGTTGTGGGGCAGGGGAGATACGAGCAGTACTTC
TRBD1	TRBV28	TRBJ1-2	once	CASRRQGVDYGYTF	TGTGCCAGCAGAAGACAGGGTGTGGACTATGGCTACACCTTC
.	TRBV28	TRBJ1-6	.	CASSPPGGGNSPLHF	TGTGCCAGCAGTCCCCCGGGGGGCGGTAATTCACCCCTCCACTTT
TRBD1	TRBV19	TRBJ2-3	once	CASSLGGPDTQYF	TGTGCCAGTAGTTTAGGGGGCCCAGATACGCAGTATTTT
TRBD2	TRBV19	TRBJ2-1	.	CASTGLAGGGPYNEQFF	TGTGCCAGTACTGGACTAGCGGGAGGTGGACCCTACAATGAGCAGTTCTTC
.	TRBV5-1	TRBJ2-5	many	CASSFQGIEAQYF	TGCGCCAGCAGCTTTCAGGGGATTGAGGCCCAGTACTTC
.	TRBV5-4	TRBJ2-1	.	CASRGGGTAYNEQFF	TGTGCCAGCAGGGGAGGCGGGACAGCCTACAATGAGCAGTTCTTC
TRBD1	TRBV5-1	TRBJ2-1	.	CASSLTGGNEQFF	TGCGCCAGCAGCTTGACAGGGGGGAATGAGCAGTTCTTC
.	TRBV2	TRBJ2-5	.	CASSDVRAQETQYF	TGTGCCAGCAGTGACGTGAGGGCCCAAGAGACCCAGTACTTC
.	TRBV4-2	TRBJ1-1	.	CASSQTVRAEAFF	TGTGCCAGCAGCCAGACAGTACGCGCTGAAGCTTTCTTT
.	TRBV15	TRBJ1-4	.	CATSSRTYEKLFF	TGTGCCACCAGCAGTAGGACTTATGAAAAACTGTTTTTT
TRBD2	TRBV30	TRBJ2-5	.	CAWIGAGLETQYF	TGTGCCTGGATAGGAGCGGGATTAGAGACCCAGTACTTC
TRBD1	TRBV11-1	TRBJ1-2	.	CASSLYTGTGGGGYTF	TGTGCCAGCAGCTTATACACCGGGACAGGGGGCGGTGGCTACACCTTC
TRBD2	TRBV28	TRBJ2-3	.	CASSSRTSGRRTDTQYF	TGTGCCAGCAGTTCCAGAACTAGCGGGAGACGAACAGATACGCAGTATTTT
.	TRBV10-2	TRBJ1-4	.	CASSQTGINEKLFF	TGCGCCAGCAGTCAGACAGGAATTAATGAAAAACTGTTTTTT